This is a list of T cell receptor beta chains from one sample in a study of blood T cell repertoires in COVID-19. Assay: immunoSEQ multiplex PCR; the TCRdb copy retains only in-frame clones and omits some. The sample yields under 350,000 clones, around 90% seen once. The sample consisted of PBMCs or T cells enriched from blood (not recorded which). The receptors were gathered from a man aged 60 to 75 who had recovered from COVID-19. CDR3s include the opening cysteine and the closing phenylalanine or tryptophan. Fields, in order: V gene, clone size, J gene, CDR3 protein. Only part of the rows carry a size: once, few, many, or a class if the clone is expanded.

TRBV27	NA	TRBJ2-3	CASSRTPGGTDTQYF
TRBV5-6	NA	TRBJ1-2	CASSPGQGAAGYTF
TRBV6-5	NA	TRBJ1-3	CASGTGVENTIYF
TRBV6-5	NA	TRBJ1-5	CASSYSGRQPQHF
TRBV30	NA	TRBJ1-6	CAWNSGNNNSPLHF
TRBV5-4	NA	TRBJ2-3	CASSLELSTDTQYF
TRBV21-1	NA	TRBJ1-2	CASEFPEGAEDGYTF
TRBV18	NA	TRBJ1-1	CASSQGQGQTEAFF
TRBV30	NA	TRBJ1-1	CAWTSVTGLTEAFF
TRBV7-8	NA	TRBJ2-5	CASSRGAVQETQYF
TRBV18	once	TRBJ1-1	CASSPPGGTEAFF
TRBV19	few	TRBJ1-2	CASSATIAEANYGYTF
TRBV27	NA	TRBJ2-1	CASTLIGTGINEQFF
TRBV4-3	NA	TRBJ1-6	CASSMTGTGGNSPLHF
TRBV3-1/TRBV3-2	NA	TRBJ1-2	CASSQLHRGYGYTF
TRBV11-2	NA	TRBJ2-5	CASSLGSVGETQYF
TRBV2	NA	TRBJ1-2	CASSEDTGGGYTF
TRBV9	NA	TRBJ2-3	CASSTTSGSFGTDTQYF
TRBV18	NA	TRBJ2-3	CASSPPGLAGVDTQYF
TRBV4-1	NA	TRBJ1-4	CASSHHGGGVEKLFF
TRBV19	NA	TRBJ1-6	CASRTVSSSYNSPLHF
TRBV6-5	few	TRBJ1-6	CASRTGTGDNSPLHF
TRBV7-8	NA	TRBJ2-1	CASSSLPSGGYNEQFF
TRBV12-5	NA	TRBJ2-3	CASGLVQFVTGTSGTDTQYF
TRBV25-1	NA	TRBJ1-4	CASSEYPTGGSSHLFF
TRBV13	NA	TRBJ2-3	CASSLGASADTQYF
TRBV5-1	NA	TRBJ2-7	CASSDNYEQYF
TRBV30	NA	TRBJ1-5	CAWSPGYNQPQHF
TRBV5-1	few	TRBJ2-7	CASRQHYEQYF
TRBV9	NA	TRBJ2-3	CASSVVGRYTDTQYF
TRBV28	NA	TRBJ2-7	CASRLGTSGGYEQYF
TRBV7-2	NA	TRBJ1-1	CASSLVHSNTEAFF
TRBV28	NA	TRBJ2-2	CASEKEAEYTGELFF